A single sample gave rise to the 9 T cell receptor beta chains below, sequenced in a study of T-cell memory formation after mild COVID-19. In TCRdb, the 5' RACE reads were re-called with MiXCR into one record per CDR3 protein. This sample carries a few hundred thousand distinct CDR3 sequences, roughly 18% of them seen once, and the ten largest clones take roughly 23%. Sample: PBMCs or a T cell subset sorted from them (not recorded which). These receptors all come from a man between 18 and 29 years old who had mild COVID-19 (a few samples of this study predate the infection). Cell type and time point are not known.

This clonotype was observed a few times. CDR3 residues: CASSLGTLSYEQYV. The CDR3 coding sequence is TGTGCCAGCAGCTTGGGGACACTCTCCTACGAGCAGTACGTC. This chain joins TRBV5-6 and TRBJ2-7, with a weak D call TRBD1 (5 bases). The CDR3 consists of 14 residues. Trimming removed 0 bases from V and 0 bases from J, with 7 bases in between. Germline V gene sequence: CDR1 SGHDT, CDR2 YYEEEE.

This clonotype was picked up a small number of times. The V and J genes are TRBV6-2 or TRBV6-3 and TRBJ2-7; no clear D. This CDR3 is built from 16 residues. From germline, CDR1 is MNHEY and CDR2 SVGEGT. The ends were cut back, 2 bases at V and 6 bases at J, with 20 bases in the middle. For the CDR3, the DNA is TGTGCCAGCAGTTACGGGATTAGCCTACGGTTTACCGAGCAGTACTTC. Residues: CASSYGISLRFTEQYF.

This clonotype has a single count. The chain joins TRBV7-3 to TRBJ2-1; TRBD2 agrees at 7 bases. Looked up from germline, CDR1 is SGHTA and CDR2 is FQGTGA. V trimming: 4 bases; J trimming: 2 bases; junction bases outside the gene matches: 8. The CDR3 is 16 residues long. The CDR3, as DNA: TGTGCCAGCAGCTGGGGTACTAGCGAACCCTACAATGAGCAGTTCTTC. It codes for CASSWGTSEPYNEQFF.

The chain joins TRBV2 to TRBJ2-7; the match to TRBD2 covers 7 bases. Germline loops: CDR1 SNHLY, CDR2 FYNNEI. CDR3 size: 15 residues. Trimming removed 10 bases from V and 9 bases from J; junction bases left unmatched: 21. The chain's CDR3 is CATAKRGEGVSWQYV. The CDR3 nucleotides are TGTGCCACCGCGAAACGGGGGGAAGGGGTTAGCTGGCAGTACGTC.

This clonotype was seen a handful of times. The rearrangement links TRBV11-2 to TRBJ2-7, with D possibly being TRBD1 (6 bases). The CDR3 runs to 14 residues. Trimming removed 5 bases at V and 3 bases at J, with 14 bases between. Germline assignment: CDR1 SGHAT and CDR2 FQNNGV. CDR3 residues: CASSELGHRYEQYV. As DNA, the CDR3 is TGTGCCAGCAGCGAGTTGGGACACCGCTACGAGCAGTACGTC.

The gene calls are TRBV25-1 and TRBJ1-6; 9 bases agree with TRBD1. CDR1 is MGHDK and CDR2 is SYGVNS in the germline V gene. Unmatched junction bases numbered 5, after V lost 7 bases and J lost 7 bases. The CDR3 is 14 amino acids. The CDR3: CASTGTGQNSPLHF. In nucleotides, the CDR3 is TGTGCCAGCACCGGGACAGGGCAGAATTCACCCCTCCACTTT.

This clonotype showed up just a few times. The chain combines TRBV12-3 or TRBV12-4 with TRBJ2-1; no definite D call. Trimming took off 5 bases at V and 7 bases at J, with 9 bases between the two ends. This CDR3 is built from 12 residues. In DNA, the CDR3 is TGTGCCAGCAGTCCTCTGGCAAATGAGCAGTTCTTC. The encoded protein is CASSPLANEQFF.

The sample holds a few counts of this clonotype. V gene TRBV4-2 combines with J gene TRBJ2-1; D unresolved. The CDR3 totals 12 residues. Trimming pared 0 bases from V and 10 bases from J, leaving 7 bases between. Germline CDR1 and CDR2: LGHNA and YNFKEQ. The CDR3 nucleotides read TGTGCCAGCAGCCAAGAAGGAGTGGAGCAGTTCTTC. It codes for CASSQEGVEQFF.

This clonotype has a handful of counts. The chain links TRBV9 to TRBJ2-3; 7 bases match TRBD1. The V and J ends lost 4 bases and 2 bases, in that order; junction bases with no gene match: 13. From germline, CDR1 is SGDLS and CDR2 YYNGEE. The CDR3 is 17 amino acids. CDR3 in amino acids: CASSTTGAHTVTDTQYF. The CDR3 nucleotides read TGTGCCAGCAGCACTACAGGGGCCCATACGGTCACAGATACGCAGTATTTT. Together with reference TRBV9 and TRBJ2-3, the CDR3 gives the full variable domain: DSGVTQTPKHLITATGQRVTLRCSPRSGDLSVYWYQQSLDQGLQFLIQYYNGEERAKGNILERFSAQQFPDLHSELNLSSLELGDSALYFCASSTTGAHTVTDTQYFGPGTRLTVL.